The rows below give T cell receptor beta chains drawn from one sample of a study of T cell responses to AZD1222 COVID-19 vaccine. Measured with immunoSEQ multiplex PCR; TCRdb has only the in-frame clones, and not every one. The data hold tens of thousands of clones, with about 91% observed a single time. The material sequenced was peripheral blood, taken on day 0 of AZD1222 vaccination. The receptor set was obtained from an adult in good health. Both conserved end residues are part of each CDR3. The D gene is left open where the match is weak. The size entry is marked missing in some rows and otherwise reads once, few, many or a size class.

CDR3 protein: CASSLQGATPSTDTQYF
CDR3 DNA: TGTGCCAGCAGTTTACAGGGGGCAACCCCTAGCACAGATACGCAGTATTTT
D gene: TRBD1
V gene: TRBV27
clone size: NA
J gene: TRBJ2-3

CDR3 protein: CASAQGGAGDEQFF
CDR3 DNA: TGCGCCAGCGCCCAGGGGGGGGCTGGGGATGAGCAGTTCTTC
D gene: NA
V gene: TRBV5-1
clone size: few
J gene: TRBJ2-1

CDR3 protein: CASSLGLGLSLQETQYF
CDR3 DNA: TGTGCCAGCAGCTTAGGCTTGGGACTTTCCCTCCAAGAGACCCAGTACTTC
D gene: NA
V gene: TRBV7-2
clone size: once
J gene: TRBJ2-5

CDR3 protein: CASSPPGSTNYGYTF
CDR3 DNA: TGTGCCAGCAGCCCCCCAGGGTCCACTAACTATGGCTACACCTTC
D gene: NA
V gene: TRBV7-9
clone size: NA
J gene: TRBJ1-2

CDR3 protein: CASSAAGTSGNNEQFF
CDR3 DNA: TGTGCCAGCAGTGCCGCCGGGACTAGCGGAAACAATGAGCAGTTCTTC
D gene: TRBD2
V gene: TRBV6-4
clone size: NA
J gene: TRBJ2-1

CDR3 protein: CASSPGAYEQYF
CDR3 DNA: TGTGCCAGCAGTCCAGGGGCCTACGAGCAGTACTTC
D gene: NA
V gene: TRBV12-3/TRBV12-4
clone size: NA
J gene: TRBJ2-7

CDR3 protein: CASSLGGRLDGELFF
CDR3 DNA: TGTGCCAGCAGCTTAGGCGGGAGACTGGACGGGGAGCTGTTTTTT
D gene: TRBD2
V gene: TRBV7-2
clone size: once
J gene: TRBJ2-2

CDR3 protein: CASSPGQGRQPQHF
CDR3 DNA: TGTGCCAGCAGCCCGGGACAGGGTCGCCAGCCCCAGCATTTT
D gene: TRBD1
V gene: TRBV28
clone size: NA
J gene: TRBJ1-5

CDR3 protein: CASSRDKVTVGSPLHF
CDR3 DNA: TGCGCCAGCTCCCGGGACAAAGTGACTGTAGGGTCACCCCTCCACTTT
D gene: NA
V gene: TRBV10-2
clone size: NA
J gene: TRBJ1-6

CDR3 protein: CASSLYQSANYGYTF
CDR3 DNA: TGTGCCAGCAGTTTATACCAGTCCGCTAACTATGGCTACACCTTC
D gene: NA
V gene: TRBV27
clone size: NA
J gene: TRBJ1-2

CDR3 protein: CSARSGEETQYF
CDR3 DNA: TGCAGCGCCAGATCCGGGGAAGAGACCCAGTACTTC
D gene: NA
V gene: TRBV29-1
clone size: few
J gene: TRBJ2-5

CDR3 protein: CASSNLRQRDYTDTQYF
CDR3 DNA: TGTGCCAGTAGTAACCTACGACAGCGCGACTACACAGATACGCAGTATTTT
D gene: NA
V gene: TRBV19
clone size: NA
J gene: TRBJ2-3

CDR3 protein: CASSPLAGASDTQYF
CDR3 DNA: TGTGCCAGCTCACCACTAGCGGGAGCTTCAGATACGCAGTATTTT
D gene: TRBD2
V gene: TRBV18
clone size: NA
J gene: TRBJ2-3

CDR3 protein: CASSLFPSGRGEQYF
CDR3 DNA: TGTGCCAGCAGCTTATTCCCTAGCGGGAGGGGAGAGCAGTACTTC
D gene: TRBD2
V gene: TRBV7-9
clone size: NA
J gene: TRBJ2-7

CDR3 protein: CASSVVSIGGAAGYTF
CDR3 DNA: TGTGCCAGCAGCGTAGTGAGTATCGGCGGTGCGGCTGGCTACACCTTC
D gene: NA
V gene: TRBV9
clone size: NA
J gene: TRBJ1-2

CDR3 protein: CASTLQGQRYGYTF
CDR3 DNA: TGTGCCAGTACTCTCCAGGGACAGAGATATGGCTACACCTTC
D gene: TRBD1
V gene: TRBV19
clone size: NA
J gene: TRBJ1-2

CDR3 protein: CAWSVLARDGDEQFF
CDR3 DNA: TGTGCCTGGAGTGTACTCGCGCGGGATGGCGATGAGCAGTTCTTC
D gene: NA
V gene: TRBV30
clone size: once
J gene: TRBJ2-1

CDR3 protein: CASSRRDVAKNIQYF
CDR3 DNA: TGTGCCAGCAGTAGGCGGGACGTAGCCAAAAACATTCAGTACTTC
D gene: NA
V gene: TRBV6-2/TRBV6-3
clone size: NA
J gene: TRBJ2-4

CDR3 protein: CATSRQPNTGELFF
CDR3 DNA: TGTGCCACCAGTCGGCAGCCGAACACCGGGGAGCTGTTTTTT
D gene: NA
V gene: TRBV24-1
clone size: NA
J gene: TRBJ2-2

CDR3 protein: CASSPAGQGADTEAFF
CDR3 DNA: TGTGCCAGCTCACCGGCGGGACAGGGGGCGGACACTGAAGCTTTCTTT
D gene: TRBD1
V gene: TRBV18
clone size: NA
J gene: TRBJ1-1

CDR3 protein: CASSTSTGGAPNEQYF
CDR3 DNA: TGTGCCAGCAGCACCTCGACAGGGGGCGCCCCCAACGAGCAGTACTTC
D gene: TRBD1
V gene: TRBV28
clone size: NA
J gene: TRBJ2-7

CDR3 protein: CASSPSKEFPGELFF
CDR3 DNA: TGCGCCAGCAGCCCTTCGAAGGAGTTCCCCGGGGAGCTGTTTTTT
D gene: NA
V gene: TRBV5-1
clone size: NA
J gene: TRBJ2-2

CDR3 protein: CASSAGTGRSYNEQFF
CDR3 DNA: TGTGCCAGCAGTGCAGGGACCGGACGCTCCTACAATGAGCAGTTCTTC
D gene: NA
V gene: TRBV2
clone size: NA
J gene: TRBJ2-1

CDR3 protein: CAGGDSPYNSPLHF
CDR3 DNA: TGTGCCGGGGGGGACAGTCCGTATAATTCACCCCTCCACTTT
D gene: TRBD1
V gene: TRBV4-2
clone size: NA
J gene: TRBJ1-6

CDR3 protein: CASSQGGTGELFF
CDR3 DNA: TGTGCCAGCAGTCAAGGGGGGACCGGGGAGCTGTTTTTT
D gene: NA
V gene: TRBV28
clone size: NA
J gene: TRBJ2-2

CDR3 protein: CAWSEIGNEEPQHF
CDR3 DNA: TGTGCCTGGAGTGAAATTGGCAACGAGGAGCCCCAGCATTTT
D gene: NA
V gene: TRBV30
clone size: NA
J gene: TRBJ1-5

CDR3 protein: CAIGELAGNTGELFF
CDR3 DNA: TGTGCCATCGGCGAGCTAGCGGGAAACACCGGGGAGCTGTTTTTT
D gene: TRBD2
V gene: TRBV10-3
clone size: NA
J gene: TRBJ2-2

CDR3 protein: CASSPPGARGAYEQYF
CDR3 DNA: TGTGCCAGCTCACCACCGGGAGCCCGGGGAGCCTACGAGCAGTACTTC
D gene: NA
V gene: TRBV18
clone size: NA
J gene: TRBJ2-7